A selection of T cell receptor beta chains follows, all from one sample in a study of cytomegalovirus exposure and HLA in healthy donors. TCRdb keeps only in-frame clones here, not all; method: immunoSEQ multiplex PCR. The data hold around 150,000 clones, with less than 80% observed a single time. The sample consisted of PBMCs. The receptors originated from a man in his forties in good health and CMV-seronegative. Both conserved end residues are part of each CDR3. D genes are given only for firm matches. The size field is filled for only some rows; it gives once, few, many or a size class.

V gene	J gene	clone size	D gene	CDR3 protein	CDR3 DNA
TRBV27	TRBJ2-3	few	NA	CASRAHHDTDTQYF	TGTGCCAGCAGGGCTCATCACGACACAGATACGCAGTATTTT
TRBV29-1	TRBJ1-4	NA	TRBD1	CSVGGTGGEKLFF	TGCAGCGTTGGCGGGACAGGAGGGGAAAAACTGTTTTTT
TRBV6-5	TRBJ2-7	NA	TRBD1	CASSDRGSYEQYF	TGTGCCAGCAGCGACAGGGGGTCCTACGAGCAGTACTTC
TRBV28	TRBJ2-7	NA	NA	CASSLTTGYEQYF	TGTGCCAGCAGTTTAACGACAGGTTACGAGCAGTACTTC
TRBV4-1	TRBJ2-7	NA	TRBD2	CASSQVAGTRSYEQYF	TGCGCCAGCAGCCAAGTGGCCGGGACTAGGTCCTACGAGCAGTACTTC
TRBV28	TRBJ2-5	once	TRBD2	CASREAGGSETQYF	TGTGCCAGCAGGGAAGCGGGAGGGTCAGAGACCCAGTACTTC
TRBV7-9	TRBJ1-2	once	NA	CSSSPTGDGYTF	TGTTCCAGCAGTCCAACAGGAGATGGCTACACCTTC
TRBV28	TRBJ2-7	NA	NA	CASSSPGQHASYEQYF	TGTGCCAGCAGTTCACCTGGACAGCACGCCTCCTACGAGCAGTACTTC
TRBV5-1	TRBJ1-1	NA	NA	CASSRGDGSTEAFF	TGCGCCAGCAGCCGGGGGGACGGCTCCACTGAAGCTTTCTTT
TRBV28	TRBJ1-2	NA	TRBD1	CASRIQGGYGYTF	TGTGCCAGCAGGATACAGGGGGGCTATGGCTACACCTTC
TRBV6-6	TRBJ2-7	NA	TRBD2	CASSWTTSGGNYEQYF	TGTGCCAGCAGTTGGACCACTAGCGGGGGGAATTACGAGCAGTACTTC
TRBV29-1	TRBJ2-7	NA	TRBD1	CSVAQGAPYEQYF	TGCAGCGTTGCACAGGGGGCCCCCTACGAGCAGTACTTC
TRBV4-1	TRBJ2-3	NA	NA	CASSQADPSRPDTQYF	TGCGCCAGCAGCCAAGCGGATCCCTCGCGGCCAGATACGCAGTATTTT
TRBV4-1	TRBJ2-1	NA	TRBD2	CASRGSGSYNEQFF	TGCGCCAGCAGAGGTAGCGGGAGCTACAATGAGCAGTTCTTC
TRBV28	TRBJ2-1	NA	NA	CASAGQGSTSGDLLAVNEQFF	TGTGCCAGCGCGGGACAGGGGTCAACTAGCGGGGACCTACTCGCAGTGAATGAGCAGTTCTTC
TRBV25-1	TRBJ2-7	NA	NA	CASRDSSLTYEQYF	TGTGCCAGCAGGGACTCATCTCTTACCTACGAGCAGTACTTC
TRBV11-1	TRBJ2-3	once	TRBD2	CASSLSATSGKWTDTQYF	TGTGCCAGCAGCTTATCGGCGACTAGCGGGAAATGGACAGATACGCAGTATTTT
TRBV5-4	TRBJ2-6	NA	NA	CASHGSSGANGLTF	TGTGCCAGCCACGGGAGCTCTGGGGCCAACGGCCTGACTTTC
TRBV14	TRBJ2-4	NA	TRBD1	CASRRTGGNIQYF	TGTGCCAGCAGACGGACAGGAGGAAACATTCAGTACTTC
TRBV27	TRBJ2-7	NA	TRBD2	CASSPSGSVYEQYF	TGTGCCAGCAGCCCTAGCGGGAGTGTGTACGAGCAGTACTTC
TRBV2	TRBJ2-2	NA	NA	CASSDRVNTGELFF	TGTGCCAGCAGTGATCGGGTGAACACCGGGGAGCTGTTTTTT
TRBV27	TRBJ1-4	NA	NA	CASSPGNEKLFF	TGTGCCAGCAGTCCAGGGAATGAAAAACTGTTTTTT
TRBV28	TRBJ1-5	NA	NA	CASSTGRSNQPQHF	TGTGCCAGCAGTACAGGACGGAGCAATCAGCCCCAGCATTTT
TRBV5-1	TRBJ2-3	NA	TRBD1	CASSTDLRQGPTDTQYF	TGCGCCAGCAGCACCGACCTCCGACAGGGCCCCACAGATACGCAGTATTTT
TRBV5-4	TRBJ1-4	NA	TRBD1	CASSSGQGASKLFF	TGTGCCAGCAGTTCAGGACAGGGGGCGTCGAAACTGTTTTTT
TRBV27	TRBJ2-7	NA	TRBD1	CASRVRTGRNDEQYF	TGTGCCAGCAGGGTCAGGACAGGCCGAAATGACGAGCAGTACTTC
TRBV6-5	TRBJ2-7	NA	TRBD2	CASRRSGGALEQYF	TGTGCCAGCAGAAGAAGCGGGGGGGCCCTCGAGCAGTACTTC
TRBV28	TRBJ2-1	NA	TRBD2	CASSSSGLGYNEQFF	TGTGCCAGCAGTTCATCGGGACTAGGTTACAATGAGCAGTTCTTC
TRBV5-4	TRBJ1-1	NA	NA	CASTLRGGNTEAFF	TGTGCCAGCACCTTAAGGGGGGGGAACACTGAAGCTTTCTTT
TRBV5-1	TRBJ1-1	NA	NA	CASSVRVMDTEAFF	TGCGCCAGCAGCGTCAGGGTAATGGACACTGAAGCTTTCTTT
TRBV2	TRBJ1-2	NA	NA	CASSVAGSPNYGYTF	TGTGCCAGCAGTGTCGCGGGGAGTCCCAACTATGGCTACACCTTC
TRBV5-1	TRBJ2-6	NA	NA	CASKPAGPGANGLTF	TGCGCCAGCAAACCCGCAGGACCTGGGGCCAACGGCCTGACTTTC
TRBV7-8	TRBJ2-2	few	NA	CASSPEYTGELFF	TGTGCCAGCAGCCCTGAGTACACCGGGGAGCTGTTTTTT
TRBV2	TRBJ2-7	NA	NA	CASRIVGALGGQYF	TGTGCCAGCAGGATCGTCGGCGCGCTGGGGGGGCAGTACTTC
TRBV19	TRBJ2-1	NA	TRBD2	CASSISGSPLTYNEQFF	TGTGCCAGTAGTATAAGCGGGAGTCCACTTACCTACAATGAGCAGTTCTTC
TRBV27	TRBJ1-4	NA	NA	CASRSIAGVNEKLFF	TGTGCCAGCAGATCCATCGCGGGGGTTAATGAAAAACTGTTTTTT
TRBV5-4	TRBJ2-7	NA	NA	CASSSDPGGTGFDEQYF	TGTGCCAGCAGCTCCGACCCGGGAGGGACAGGGTTCGACGAGCAGTACTTC
TRBV7-2	TRBJ1-2	NA	NA	CASSALWGGDGYTF	TGTGCCAGCAGCGCTTTGTGGGGGGGCGATGGCTACACCTTC